This TCR beta chain comes out of a study of cytomegalovirus exposure and HLA in healthy donors (dated by TCRdb to the late 2010s). Describing the broader study: An earlier analysis of several hundred of the donors reported 276 Gb of sequence data and 117 million unique TCR beta sequences obtained from 150 million to 200 million T cells. A later analysis re-examined previously published TCR beta repertoires from just over 650 donors and added high-resolution HLA genotyping to investigate patterns of TCR occurrence. The study used immunosequencing to profile the T cell repertoires of approximately 630 subjects and linked those repertoires to cytomegalovirus serostatus. The number of donors typed differed by locus, with roughly 629-640 for A, B, C, DRB1 and DQB1, more than 500 for DQA1, 606 for DPA1, and 400 to 490 for DPB1. HLA typing included class I and class II loci at four-digit resolution. All discovery cohort repertoires had been generated using a single sequencing platform. Donor age, sex, ethnicity and CMV serostatus were compiled together with the repertoire data. In a later genetic analysis, genome-wide SNP genotypes for about 65% of the 666 donors were used, and that subset was treated as a discovery cohort. Roughly 5 DR-DQ haplotypes were handled as single units for association and clustering, since linkage in the cohort was strong. The aim of the study was to test whether cataloging public T cell receptors could identify signatures of past pathogen exposure. In the later analysis, no new phenotypic data were used to find candidate immune exposures; instead, reliance was placed on TCR beta sequences and their occurrence across donors. To predict cytomegalovirus infection status, the study combined high-throughput TCR immunosequencing, statistical association of individual TCRs with disease status, and machine learning. Among about 410 genotyped donors of the cohort, an average of about 240,000 unique TCR beta nucleotide sequences was sequenced per donor, of which roughly 18% were non-productive. An early release that covered approximately 600 HLA-typed donors contained approximately 300 gigabases of sequencing data and tens of millions of unique TCR sequences. Of the 350 to 450 genotyped donors, 80% to 90% were placed in the genetic ancestry cluster associated with self-reported Caucasian donors. An earlier analysis of 587 of the donors applied high-throughput TCR beta sequencing to assess whether each TCR beta V gene segment acted as functional or pseudogenic. A separate validation cohort of about 110 different subjects was used in addition to the approximately 610-subject first cohort.

Receptors were amplified or captured by the immunoSEQ multiplex PCR assay. The multiplex PCR relied on a mix of 60 forward primers for TCR Vbeta segments and 13 reverse primers for TCR Jbeta segments. The CDR3 region of rearranged TCR beta genes was amplified from genomic DNA by a multiplex PCR assay. The Illumina HiSeq System was used to sequence the amplified TCR beta libraries as 87-base-pair reads. As for how the authors treated the data: A later analysis tallied around 87 million unique TCR beta chains across the 650 to 750 repertoires, and around 9.9 million of those chains were shared by two or more donors. Raw reads were error-corrected and collapsed into unique sequences with a nearest-neighbor algorithm that merged closely related sequences to remove PCR and sequencing errors. CDR3 sequences were aligned to IMGT reference sequences to assign V, D and J gene segments. For a sequence to be retained, at least a six-nucleotide match to both a V gene segment and a J gene segment was required. Rearrangements were called productive when the CDR3 lacked stop codons and stayed in frame with V and J; all others were non-productive. Following IMGT convention, CDR3 was defined as the stretch from the second conserved V-encoded cysteine up to the conserved J-encoded phenylalanine. The earlier analysis of about 570 of the donors excluded any sequence lacking an unambiguous match to a single V gene segment. An earlier analysis of a few hundred of the donors classified V segments as functional when productive rearrangements were above 56.7% and as segregating when the standard deviation between donors was above 5%. A statistical classification framework was built for diagnosing cytomegalovirus status from the catalog of TCR beta chain sequences. In a later analysis, TCR nucleotide sequences were compared against IMGT/GENE-DB human TR gene sequences so that V and J genes could be assigned. In a later analysis, CDR3 sequences and most-parsimonious VDJ recombination scenarios were assigned using the TCRdist pipeline. In a later analysis, each TCR beta chain was defined by its CDR3 amino acid sequence together with its V-gene family, and reads lacking a unique V-gene family were excluded. In a later analysis, approximately 640 highly shared, low-generation-probability nucleotide sequences were removed to address suspected cross-contamination and a sequencing artifact. For each public chain, a later analysis derived a clonal expansion index from normalized ranks of inferred template counts within each repertoire. In a later analysis, generation probabilities were computed with a VDJ recombination model fitted to out-of-frame rearrangements, and the resulting probabilities were checked against IGoR. Hypergeometric tests were used in a later analysis to score TCR-TCR, TCR-HLA and TCR-CMV co-occurrence, with a repertoire-size bias correction applied to the TCR pairs. False discovery rates were estimated in a later analysis by permuting HLA or CMV assignments 20 times. A later analysis grouped co-occurring TCRs with DBSCAN, adding TCRdist sequence similarity when clustering within HLA-allele-positive subsets. Repertoires with fewer than 30,000 or more than 120,000 public chains, plus five repertoires with anomalous nucleotide sharing, were excluded from co-occurrence clustering. Held by TCRdb, this immuneACCESS table contains in-frame sequences only and omits some clones. Under half of the omission traces to an unresolved V gene where checked; the cause of the rest is unknown. V, J and clone size reflect that table, while D and trimming were determined from the DNA. The sample table records roughly 120,000 clones; around 80% of these occur just once. Approximately 3% of the sample is taken by the ten largest.

Details on this clone: The specificity of this receptor is unknown. Qualities for individual bases were not recorded, and no much larger clone is one base off.

The cohort consisted of some 670 healthy bone marrow donors. All cohort members were sampled while nominally healthy, although unrecorded immune exposures were likely present. The donor tested CMV seropositive and was one of the 289 seropositive cohort members. Each donor provided a peripheral blood sample, and peripheral blood mononuclear cells were used for TCR beta sequencing. The Qiagen DNeasy Blood Extraction Kit was used to extract genomic DNA from the blood cell samples. What the research found in general, with its limitations: This cohort had only TCR beta chains sequenced, and the lack of alpha or paired-chain data limited which features could be detected. It was suggested by the authors that the approach could potentially be generalized to other disease states and immunological phenotypes. A later analysis found that most CMV-associated TCR beta chains appeared HLA-restricted, with HLA associations seemingly driven largely by CMV exposure. A later genetic analysis reported fewer N-insertions in productive TCRs among donors in an Asian-associated ancestry cluster than the roughly 670-donor mean. Some IMGT-functional V segments, including TRBV6-2 and TRBV6-3, could not be distinguished by the 87-base-pair reads and were therefore excluded. Linkage disequilibrium might explain the correlated functional status among segregating V segments, but an unknown experimental factor could not be excluded. In a later analysis, about 16,000 TCR beta sequences were associated with specific HLA alleles at a false discovery rate of 0.05. Because HLA typing was unavailable for some donors at each locus, only the typed subset was used in association tests. A total of 150 to 200 TCR beta chains were listed by the study as associated with cytomegalovirus. In both the original and validation cohorts, the classifier was reported to diagnose cytomegalovirus status with high specificity and sensitivity. Most TCR sequences were observed very rarely across donors, whereas some public TCRs were present in many individuals. A group of highly shared sequence variants was considered likely to be a technical artifact of the sequencing pipeline. An earlier analysis of approximately 530 of the donors showed that most TCR beta V segments appeared in productive rearrangements either about 87% or about 30% of the time, which broadly matched IMGT annotations. Several of the top co-occurrence clusters appeared to be linked to parvovirus B19, influenza, CMV and Epstein-Barr virus, according to a later analysis. When HLA alleles, especially DR and DQ, strongly co-occurred, TCR associations were difficult to assign to individual alleles. Compared with equally common non-associated chains, HLA-associated TCR beta chains in a later analysis were more clonally expanded and had lower generation probabilities. A few of the identified cytomegalovirus-associated TCR beta chains were confirmed in vitro to be specific for cytomegalovirus antigens. In a later genetic analysis, a missense DCLRE1C variant was associated with V-gene and J-gene trimming of TCR beta chains, and the association was replicated in an independent cohort. Because counts were too low, seventeen rarely observed V segments, including chromosome 9 orphons, were left out of the earlier analysis of several hundred of the donors. A further reported finding was that TCR beta sequences accurately predicted the HLA-A and HLA-B alleles for most subjects in the first cohort. In a later analysis, the rate of TCR association differed among HLA loci, with DRB1 alleles having the most associated TCRs and HLA-C alleles having the fewest. Immune exposure information for the cohort was limited to CMV serostatus. The presence/absence analyses assumed that sequencing depth was roughly uniform across donors, and that assumption may not be true.

From cysteine to phenylalanine, the CDR3 is 12 amino acids long. CDR3 DNA only is kept here, 36 bases in frame from base 1. According to the germline V gene (reference sequence), CDR1 reads SEHNR and CDR2 reads FQNEAQ. V loses 5 bases, J loses 5 bases, and the germline ends lie 9 bases apart. The sequence came from a woman aged 18-29 years in good health and CMV-seropositive. This chain joins TRBV7-9 to TRBJ1-1; matching of 5 bases hints at TRBD1 as the D gene. What was sequenced was PBMCs. Here is the DNA: TGTGCCAGCAGCGTTGGGGGGACTGAAGCTTTCTTT. Translated, this gives CASSVGGTEAFF.